A single sample is the source of the 9 T cell receptor beta chains below, sequenced in a study of naive and memory T cell subsets. Both TRBC1 and TRBC2 were covered by a beta constant-region primer of two equimolar oligonucleotides. Four rounds of PCR amplified the ligated cDNA using nested alpha and beta constant-region primers plus SP2. Each CDR3 protein is one row after TCRdb ran MiXCR on the UMI-ligation and nested PCR reads. Of over 65,000 distinct CDR3 sequences in the sample, roughly 9.3% were seen once. The sample comprised naive CD8+ T cells from blood. These TCRs come from a human donor in good health.

Note on this clonotype: At one end the junction does not follow the germline gene, possibly because of a read error. This chain uses TRBV7-8 with TRBJ1-2; no firm D call. CDR1 is SGHVS, CDR2 FQNEAQ, per germline. CDR3 size: 13 residues. The DNA of the CDR3 is TGTGCCAGCAGCTTATCGCCGGGCTATGGCTACGCCTTC. Encoded protein: CASSLSPGYGYAF.

The V call is TRBV13, the J call TRBJ2-1; no firm D call. CDR1 is PRHDT, CDR2 FYEKMQ, per germline (reference sequence). This CDR3 has 11 amino acids. Trimming cost V 5 bases and J 10 bases, with 9 bases left between them. CDR3 DNA: TGTGCCAGCAGCGCCCATTCGGAGCAGTTCTTC. Protein product: CASSAHSEQFF.

V usage is TRBV4-1 and J usage is TRBJ2-7; D not resolved. The V end lost 0 bases, the J end lost 5 bases, and 11 bases lay between the germline ends. The CDR3 sequence is 14 residues long. Germline CDR1 MGHRA, CDR2 YSYEKL. CDR3 bases: TGCGCCAGCAGCCAAGAACTCCGAGATGACGAGCAGTACTTC. Its protein product is CASSQELRDDEQYF.

The chain recombines TRBV20-1 with TRBJ2-7; possible D gene TRBD2, 5 bases. In germline, CDR1 is DFQATT, CDR2 SNEGSKA (reference sequence). V lost 0 bases and J lost 3, with 12 bases in between. The CDR3 is 14 residues long. The CDR3 DNA reads as TGCAGTGCTAGAGATCAGGAGGTCAGCTACGAGCAGTACTTC. It is translated as CSARDQEVSYEQYF.

V is TRBV24-1 and J is TRBJ2-7; no reliable D call. The CDR3 length is 12 residues. Trimming stripped 3 bases from V and 3 bases from J, with 5 bases between. Germline lookup yields CDR1 KGHDR and CDR2 SFDVKD. CDR3 coding DNA: TGTGCCACCAGTGATGGGGTCTACGAGCAGTACTTC. Its translation: CATSDGVYEQYF.

This clonotype was recorded a few times. This chain connects TRBV13 to TRBJ2-5, with 10 positions matching TRBD1. CDR3 length: 15 residues. J lost 1 base, V lost 3 bases, and 2 bases had no gene match. Germline CDR1 PRHDT, CDR2 FYEKMQ (reference sequence). The CDR3 sequence is CASSFGQGGQETQYF. For the CDR3, the DNA is TGTGCCAGCAGCTTCGGACAGGGGGGCCAAGAGACCCAGTACTTC.

This clonotype has ten or more counts. The gene calls are TRBV6-6 and TRBJ2-5; D is ambiguous. Between the trimmed V and J ends, which lost 2 bases and 2 bases, there was a span of 12 bases. The CDR3 runs 15 residues. Germline-derived CDR1 and CDR2 are MNHNY and SVGAGI (reference sequence). CDR3 nucleotide sequence: TGTGCCAGCAGTTACGAGCTACAGACACAAGAGACCCAGTACTTC. It yields the protein CASSYELQTQETQYF.

CDR3 sequence: CAISEIQRESYGYTF. In DNA, the CDR3 is TGTGCCATCAGTGAGATTCAGCGGGAGAGCTATGGCTACACCTTC. The chain recombines TRBV10-3 with TRBJ1-2; D is unclear. V lost 2 bases and J 4 bases, leaving 14 bases between the germline ends. The CDR3 runs to 15 residues. The germline V gene has CDR1 ENHRY and CDR2 SYGVKD.

This clonotype was observed many times. The genes are TRBV19 and TRBJ2-5; D may be TRBD2 (5 bases). Per germline, CDR1 LNHDA and CDR2 SQIVND (reference sequence). The CDR3 contains 15 residues. The germline V and J ends were trimmed by 3 bases and 5 bases, with 16 bases remaining between them. The chain's CDR3 is CASSITTSERETQYF. In nucleotides, the CDR3 is TGTGCCAGTAGTATCACAACTTCTGAGCGGGAGACCCAGTACTTC.